A single sample is the source of the 9 T cell receptor beta chains below, sequenced in a study of cytomegalovirus exposure and HLA in healthy donors. Clones were read by immunoSEQ multiplex PCR, and TCRdb kept only the in-frame ones, dropping some. Of more than 250,000 clones listed, 86% are singletons. Sequences were obtained from PBMCs. Source of these receptors: a young woman in good health and CMV-seronegative.

This chain uses TRBV19 with TRBJ1-4; the match to TRBD1 covers 8 bases. The germline gives CDR1 LNHDA, CDR2 SQIVND (reference sequence). The CDR3 consists of 14 residues. Trimming cost V 6 bases and J 4 bases; bases outside gene matches: 4. In DNA, the CDR3 is TGTGCCAGTAGGGGACAGGCGGGTAATGAAAAACTGTTTTTT. Protein product: CASRGQAGNEKLFF.

The rearrangement joins TRBV9 to TRBJ2-5; D possibly corresponds to TRBD2 (5 bases). The germline V and J ends were trimmed by 4 bases and 5 bases, with 15 bases remaining between them. The length of the CDR3 is 14 residues. Germline V CDR1 and CDR2: SGDLS, YYNGEE. The chain's CDR3 is CASSPLRGGETQYF. The CDR3 DNA follows: TGTGCCAGCAGCCCCCTCCGGGGTGGGGAGACCCAGTACTTC.

This rearrangement joins TRBV5-1 to TRBJ1-1; D is unclear. Looked up from germline, CDR1 is SGHRS and CDR2 is YFSETQ. The CDR3 loop spans 12 amino acids. V lost 4 bases to trimming and J lost 0 bases, with 4 bases between them. The DNA of the CDR3 is TGCGCCAGCAGCGAGATGAACACTGAAGCTTTCTTT. Translated: CASSEMNTEAFF.

The CDR3 reads CASSYLPGGYEQYF. CDR3 nucleotide sequence: TGTGCCAGCAGCTACCTCCCTGGCGGATACGAGCAGTACTTC. J is TRBJ2-7 and V is TRBV7-8; D ambiguous. CDR1 and CDR2 (germline): SGHVS, FQNEAQ. This CDR3 has 14 amino acids. The V end lost 4 bases, the J end lost 4 bases, and 14 bases lay between the germline ends.

J is TRBJ2-1 and V is TRBV5-4, with 7 bases identical to TRBD2. Germline lookup yields CDR1 SGHNT and CDR2 YYREEE (reference sequence). V shed 0 bases, J shed 9 bases, and the junction held 3 bases outside the gene matches. The length of the CDR3 is 13 residues. CDR3 sequence reads: CASSLEGGAEQFF. The CDR3 bases are TGTGCCAGCAGCTTGGAGGGAGGGGCTGAGCAGTTCTTC.

The table lists this clone with a few counts. The chain links TRBV6-5 to TRBJ1-5; D is ambiguous. The CDR3 loop spans 14 amino acids. Germline-derived CDR1 and CDR2 are MNHEY and SVGAGI. Between the trimmed V and J ends, which lost 6 bases and 1 base, there was a span of 10 bases. The CDR3 is CASSARKSNQPQHF. The DNA of the CDR3 is TGTGCCAGCAGCGCGAGGAAGAGCAATCAGCCCCAGCATTTT.

This chain joins TRBV27 and TRBJ2-3, with D possibly matching TRBD2 (5 bases). The CDR3 loop spans 15 amino acids. The ends were cut back, 4 bases at V and 3 bases at J, with 14 bases in the middle. CDR1 MNHEY and CDR2 SMNVEV come from the germline V gene (reference sequence). In DNA, the CDR3 is TGTGCCAGCAGTTACGTTATTCGGGGAACAGATACGCAGTATTTT. Translated, it gives CASSYVIRGTDTQYF.

This clone appeared a single time. The J gene is TRBJ1-2, the V gene TRBV5-1; no firm D call. V lost 0 bases to trimming and J lost 2 bases, with 8 bases between them. The CDR3 has 14 amino acids. Germline V CDR1 and CDR2: SGHRS, YFSETQ. The CDR3 loop reads CASSLESGNYGYTF. The CDR3 DNA follows: TGCGCCAGCAGCTTGGAATCGGGGAACTATGGCTACACCTTC.

The CDR3 protein is CASDAGTGHNQPQHF. The CDR3 region has the DNA TGTGCCAGTGATGCCGGGACAGGCCACAATCAGCCCCAGCATTTT. The rearrangement uses TRBV2 and TRBJ1-5; 8 positions agree with TRBD1. The germline V gene has CDR1 SNHLY and CDR2 FYNNEI. V shed 9 bases, J shed 3 bases, and the junction held 10 bases outside the gene matches. This CDR3 is built from 15 residues.